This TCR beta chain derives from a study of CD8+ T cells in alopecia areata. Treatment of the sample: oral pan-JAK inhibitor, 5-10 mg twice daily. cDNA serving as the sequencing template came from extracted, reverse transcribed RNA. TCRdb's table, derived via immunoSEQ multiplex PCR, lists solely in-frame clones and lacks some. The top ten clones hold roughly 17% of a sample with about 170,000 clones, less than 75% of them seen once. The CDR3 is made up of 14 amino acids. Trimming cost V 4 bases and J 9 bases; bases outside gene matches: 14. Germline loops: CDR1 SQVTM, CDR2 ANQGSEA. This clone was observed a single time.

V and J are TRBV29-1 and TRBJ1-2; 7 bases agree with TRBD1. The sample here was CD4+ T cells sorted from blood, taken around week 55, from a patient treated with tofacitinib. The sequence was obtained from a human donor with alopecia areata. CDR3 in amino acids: CSVAPPQGTMSYTF. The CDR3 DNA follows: TGCAGCGTTGCCCCACCACAGGGGACGATGAGCTACACCTTC.